This TCR beta chain was retrieved from a study of identical twins. Note on this clonotype: Its antigen is not known.

TCRdb fed the 5' RACE reads into MiXCR, producing one record per CDR3 protein. Of 700,000 or so distinct CDR3 sequences in the sample, 8.6% were seen once. V was shortened by 1 base and J by 6 bases, with 13 bases between the two germline ends. The CDR3 contains 14 residues. Germline lookup yields CDR1 SGHVS and CDR2 FNYEAQ. Points from the study as a whole: There were fewer insertions in abundant cord blood beta clonotypes, but memory repertoires showed no such pattern. Analyses based on zero insertions could be partly confounded by invariant MAIT and iNKT cells. With monozygotic twins, out-of-frame TCR alpha sharing exceeded what models estimated. Twin pairs' shared out-of-frame alpha sequences were enriched in low generation probability.

Separately, the same data were catalogued under a study of yellow fever vaccine responses in identical twins.

This TCR was recovered from a woman younger than 30 in good health. This chain joins TRBV7-6 and TRBJ2-7; weak D call: TRBD2 (5 bases). The sample consisted of PBMCs. The CDR3 DNA reads as TGTGCCAGCAGCTTAGTCGGGGAATCGGTCGAGCAGTACTTC. The encoded protein is CASSLVGESVEQYF.